This TCR beta chain was obtained from a study of cytomegalovirus exposure and HLA in healthy donors. 13 Jbeta primers and 60 Vbeta primers were used for the PCR. Assay used: immunoSEQ multiplex PCR; TCRdb lists only in-frame clones, some missing. Of a few hundred thousand clones listed, around 80% are singletons. Germline V gene lookup returns CDR1 MNHEY and CDR2 SVGAGI. V was shortened by 4 bases and J by 3 bases, with 9 bases between the two germline ends. The CDR3 has 13 amino acids. With respect to this clone: Its antigen is unknown.

Study conclusions and caveats: Among TCR beta chains, those listed as cytomegalovirus-associated numbered around 180. Versus the approximately 720-donor mean, an Asian-associated ancestry cluster reportedly showed fewer N-insertions in a later analysis. Later analysis identified around 15,000 TCR beta sequences associated with HLA alleles, using a false discovery rate threshold of 0.05. In a later analysis, most CMV-associated TCR beta chains appeared HLA-restricted.

Sequencing was done on a sample of PBMCs. This clonotype was obtained from a girl aged 2 to 9 in good health and CMV-seronegative. The rearrangement uses TRBV6-5 and TRBJ2-5; perhaps TRBD2 as D (6 bases). The CDR3 loop reads CASSSEGEETQYF. As DNA, the CDR3 is TGTGCCAGCAGTTCGGAGGGAGAAGAGACCCAGTACTTC.